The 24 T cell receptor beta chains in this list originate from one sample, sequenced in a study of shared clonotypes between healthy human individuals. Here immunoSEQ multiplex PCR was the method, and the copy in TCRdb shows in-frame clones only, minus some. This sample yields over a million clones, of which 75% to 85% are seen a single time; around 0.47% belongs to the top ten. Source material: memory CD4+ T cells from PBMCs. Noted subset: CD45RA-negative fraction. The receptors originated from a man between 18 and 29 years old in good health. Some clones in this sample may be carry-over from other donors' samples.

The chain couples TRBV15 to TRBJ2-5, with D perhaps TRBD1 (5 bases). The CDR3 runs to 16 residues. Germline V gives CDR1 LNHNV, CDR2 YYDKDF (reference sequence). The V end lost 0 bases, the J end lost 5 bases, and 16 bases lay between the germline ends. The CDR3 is CATSRDLGAGWETQYF. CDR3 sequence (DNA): TGTGCCACCAGCAGAGATCTAGGGGCAGGGTGGGAGACCCAGTACTTC. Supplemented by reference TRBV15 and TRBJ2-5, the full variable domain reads DAMVIQNPRYQVTQFGKPVTLSCSQTLNHNVMYWYQQKSSQAPKLLFHYYDKDFNNEADTPDNFQSRRPNTSFCFLDIRSPGLGDTAMYLCATSRDLGAGWETQYFGPGTRLLVL.

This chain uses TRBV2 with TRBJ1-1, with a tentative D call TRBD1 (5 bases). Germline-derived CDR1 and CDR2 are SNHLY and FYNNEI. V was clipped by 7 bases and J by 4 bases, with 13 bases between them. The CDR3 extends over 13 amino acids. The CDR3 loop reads CASKERGGTEAFF. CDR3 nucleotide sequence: TGTGCCAGCAAGGAGAGGGGAGGCACTGAAGCTTTCTTT.

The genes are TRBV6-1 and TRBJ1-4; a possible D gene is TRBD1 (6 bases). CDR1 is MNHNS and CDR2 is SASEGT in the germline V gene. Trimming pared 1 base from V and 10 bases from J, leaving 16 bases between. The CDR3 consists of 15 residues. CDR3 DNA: TGTGCCAGCAGTGAAGTGTTGGCCCTAGGGGGAAAACTGTTTTTT. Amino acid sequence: CASSEVLALGGKLFF.

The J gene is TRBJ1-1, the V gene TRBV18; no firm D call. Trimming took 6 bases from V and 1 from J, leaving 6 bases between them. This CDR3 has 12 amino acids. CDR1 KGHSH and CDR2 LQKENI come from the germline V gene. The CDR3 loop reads CASSLSNTEAFF. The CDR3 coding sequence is TGTGCCAGCTCTTTATCGAACACTGAAGCTTTCTTT.

The CDR3 region is CASSFRLGQGDYEQYF. CDR3 bases: TGTGCCAGCAGTTTTCGACTTGGGCAGGGGGACTACGAGCAGTACTTC. The chain is built from TRBV28 and TRBJ2-7, with TRBD1 matching 7 bases. V gave up 3 bases and J gave up 3 bases; unmatched junction bases: 11. CDR1 and CDR2 (germline): MDHEN, SYDVKM. The CDR3 is made up of 16 amino acids.

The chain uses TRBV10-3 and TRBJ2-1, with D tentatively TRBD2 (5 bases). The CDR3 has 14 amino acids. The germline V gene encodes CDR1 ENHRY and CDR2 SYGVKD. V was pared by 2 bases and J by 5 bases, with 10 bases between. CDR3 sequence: CAISEPGLHNEQFF. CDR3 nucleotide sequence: TGTGCCATCAGTGAGCCTGGACTCCACAATGAGCAGTTCTTC.

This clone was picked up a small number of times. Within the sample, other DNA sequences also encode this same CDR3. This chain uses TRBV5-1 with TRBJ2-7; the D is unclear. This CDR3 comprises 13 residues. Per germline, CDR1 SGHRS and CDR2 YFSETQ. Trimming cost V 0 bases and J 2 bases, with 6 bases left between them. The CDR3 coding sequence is TGCGCCAGCAGCTTGGGTGATGCCTACGAGCAGTACTTC. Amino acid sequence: CASSLGDAYEQYF.

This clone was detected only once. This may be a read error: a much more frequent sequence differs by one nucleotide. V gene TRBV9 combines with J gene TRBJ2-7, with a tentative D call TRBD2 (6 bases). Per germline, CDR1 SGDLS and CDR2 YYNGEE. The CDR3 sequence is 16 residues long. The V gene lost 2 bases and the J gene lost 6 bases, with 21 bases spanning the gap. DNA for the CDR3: TGTGCCAGCAGCGTGCAGGCCACTATTGCGGGGTCCGAGCAGTACTTC. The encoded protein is CASSVQATIAGSEQYF.

The CDR3 sequence is CASRPGSRDTGELFF. CDR3 DNA sequence: TGTGCCAGCAGGCCCGGGAGTAGGGACACCGGGGAGCTGTTTTTT. This chain joins TRBV28 and TRBJ2-2; D possibly corresponds to TRBD2 (6 bases). The CDR3 has 15 residues. Germline V lookup: CDR1 MDHEN, CDR2 SYDVKM. Trimming stripped 6 bases from V and 3 bases from J, with 14 bases between. The whole variable domain, filled in from reference TRBV28 and TRBJ2-2, reads DVKVTQSSRYLVKRTGEKVFLECVQDMDHENMFWYRQDPGLGLRLIYFSYDVKMKEKGDIPEGYSVSREKKERFSLILESASTNQTSMYLCASRPGSRDTGELFFGEGSRLTVL.

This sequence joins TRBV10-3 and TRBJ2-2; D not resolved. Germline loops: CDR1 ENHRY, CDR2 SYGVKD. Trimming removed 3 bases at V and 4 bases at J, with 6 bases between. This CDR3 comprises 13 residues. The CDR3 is CAISDRATGELFF. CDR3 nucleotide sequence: TGTGCCATCAGTGATAGGGCCACCGGGGAGCTGTTTTTT.

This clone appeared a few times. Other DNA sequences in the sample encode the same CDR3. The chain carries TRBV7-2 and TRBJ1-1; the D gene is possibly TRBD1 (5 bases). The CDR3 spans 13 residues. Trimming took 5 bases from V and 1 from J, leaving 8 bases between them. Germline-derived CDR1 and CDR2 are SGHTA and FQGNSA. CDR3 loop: CASSRQGNTEAFF. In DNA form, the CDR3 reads TGTGCCAGCAGCAGGCAGGGGAACACTGAAGCTTTCTTT.

CDR3 residues: CASRLLGIAMNTEAFF. CDR3 DNA sequence: TGTGCCAGCAGGCTTTTAGGAATAGCTATGAACACTGAAGCTTTCTTT. The chain links TRBV2 to TRBJ1-1; D is undetermined. The CDR3 loop spans 16 amino acids. V was shortened by 6 bases and J by 0 bases, with 17 bases between the two germline ends. CDR1 is SNHLY, CDR2 FYNNEI, per germline.

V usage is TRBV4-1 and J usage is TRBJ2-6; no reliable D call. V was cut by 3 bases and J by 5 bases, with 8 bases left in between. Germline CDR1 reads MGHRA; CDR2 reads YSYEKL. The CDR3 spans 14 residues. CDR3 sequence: CASSQPFRANVLTF. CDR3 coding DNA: TGCGCCAGCAGCCAGCCCTTCCGGGCCAACGTCCTGACTTTC.

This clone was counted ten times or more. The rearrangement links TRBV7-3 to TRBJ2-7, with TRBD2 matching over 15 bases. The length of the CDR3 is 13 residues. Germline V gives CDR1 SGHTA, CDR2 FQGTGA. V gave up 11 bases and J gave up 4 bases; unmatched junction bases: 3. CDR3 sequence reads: CASGLAGGYEQYF. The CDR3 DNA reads TGTGCCTCGGGACTAGCGGGAGGTTACGAGCAGTACTTC.

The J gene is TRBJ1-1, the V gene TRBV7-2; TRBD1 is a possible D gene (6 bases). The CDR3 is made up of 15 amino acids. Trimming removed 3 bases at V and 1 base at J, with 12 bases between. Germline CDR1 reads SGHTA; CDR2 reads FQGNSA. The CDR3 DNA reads TGTGCCAGCAGCTTGGCGGGGGGGCCGAACACTGAAGCTTTCTTT. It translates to CASSLAGGPNTEAFF.

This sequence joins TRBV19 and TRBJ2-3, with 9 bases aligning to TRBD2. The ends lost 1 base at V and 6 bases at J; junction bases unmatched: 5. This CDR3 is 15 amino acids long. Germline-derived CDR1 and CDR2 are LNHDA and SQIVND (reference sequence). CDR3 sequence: CASSIGGSGSDTQYF. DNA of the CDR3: TGTGCCAGTAGTATAGGAGGTAGCGGGAGCGATACGCAGTATTTT.

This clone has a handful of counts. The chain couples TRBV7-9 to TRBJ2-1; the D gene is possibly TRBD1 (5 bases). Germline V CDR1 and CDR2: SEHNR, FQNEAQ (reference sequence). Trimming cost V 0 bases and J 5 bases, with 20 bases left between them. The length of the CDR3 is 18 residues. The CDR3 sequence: CASSLALTAGSVDNEQFF. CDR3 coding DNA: TGTGCCAGCAGCTTAGCGCTGACGGCAGGGTCGGTCGACAATGAGCAGTTCTTC.

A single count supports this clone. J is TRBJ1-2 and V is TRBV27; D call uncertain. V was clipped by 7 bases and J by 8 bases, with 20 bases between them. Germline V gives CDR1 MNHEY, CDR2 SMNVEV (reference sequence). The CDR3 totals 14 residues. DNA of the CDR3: TGTGCCAGCACCCCTGCGGGAGGGTTGGGCGGCTACACCTTC. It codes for CASTPAGGLGGYTF.

For the CDR3, the DNA is TGTGCCAGCTCCTTGCGCGGGAGCGGGGAGCTGTTTTTT. Its translation is CASSLRGSGELFF. The chain combines TRBV7-9 with TRBJ2-2; TRBD2 matches at 7 bases. V shed 8 bases and J 7 bases; nucleotides not matched to a gene: 7. The V gene's germline CDR1 is SEHNR and CDR2 FQNEAQ (reference sequence). CDR3 length equals 13 residues.

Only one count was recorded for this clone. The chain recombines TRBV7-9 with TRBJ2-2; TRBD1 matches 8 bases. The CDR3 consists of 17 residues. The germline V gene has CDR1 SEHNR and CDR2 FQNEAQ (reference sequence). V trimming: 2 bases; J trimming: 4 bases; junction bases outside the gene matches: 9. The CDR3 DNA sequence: TGTGCCAGCAGCTTATCCCGGACAGGGCTAGGCACCGGGGAGCTGTTTTTT. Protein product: CASSLSRTGLGTGELFF.

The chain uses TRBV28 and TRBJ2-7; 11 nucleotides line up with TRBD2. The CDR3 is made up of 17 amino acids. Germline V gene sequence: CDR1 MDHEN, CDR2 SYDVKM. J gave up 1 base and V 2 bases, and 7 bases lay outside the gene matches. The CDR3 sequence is CASSLSSGRAGSYEQYF. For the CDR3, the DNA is TGTGCCAGCAGTTTAAGTAGCGGGAGGGCCGGGTCCTACGAGCAGTACTTC.

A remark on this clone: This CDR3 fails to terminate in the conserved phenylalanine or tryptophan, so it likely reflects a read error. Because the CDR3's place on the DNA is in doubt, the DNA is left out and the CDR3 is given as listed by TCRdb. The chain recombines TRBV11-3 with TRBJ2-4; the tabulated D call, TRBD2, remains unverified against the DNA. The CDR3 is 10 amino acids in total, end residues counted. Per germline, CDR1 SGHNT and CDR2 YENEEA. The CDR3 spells CASSPPGPGV.

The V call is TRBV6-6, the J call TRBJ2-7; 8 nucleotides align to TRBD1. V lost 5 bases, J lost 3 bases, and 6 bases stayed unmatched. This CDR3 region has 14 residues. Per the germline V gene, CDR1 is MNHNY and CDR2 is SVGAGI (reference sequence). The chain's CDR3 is CASSPQGASYEQYF. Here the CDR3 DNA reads TGTGCCAGCAGTCCCCAGGGGGCGAGCTACGAGCAGTACTTC.

The CDR3 region has the DNA TGTGCTAGTGGTTTCGGGGGACAGGGGGCTCTCACTGAAGCTTTCTTT. This gives the protein CASGFGGQGALTEAFF. The chain has TRBV12-5 and TRBJ1-1; 12 bases are a match to TRBD1. The CDR3 runs to 16 residues. The germline V gene has CDR1 LGHNT and CDR2 FRNRAP. The V gene end was trimmed by 3 bases and the J gene end by 4 bases; junction bases not matched to a gene: 6.